This entry is about one T cell receptor (beta chain). Its antigen is not known. Germline V gives CDR1 KGHSH, CDR2 LQKENI. The CDR3 covers 14 residues. V shed 3 bases and J shed 2 bases, with 10 bases lying between them. The record originates from a study of beta chain features in type 1 diabetes. Study results and caveats: Patients with Type 1 diabetes showed moderately but significantly shorter TCRB CDR3s in all four CD4+ subsets. In type 1 diabetes patients, VDJ junctions had fewer insertions; deletions at these junctions were more frequent.

The study reverse transcribed the entire isolated RNA, so it sequenced expressed TCRB transcripts. The data were produced by immunoSEQ multiplex PCR, yet TCRdb's version contains in-frame clones alone and is incomplete. This table has around 14,000 clones, around 76% appearing once. Sequenced sample: stem cell memory CD4+ T cells from blood. The clonotype originates from a young woman with type 1 diabetes. The rearrangement joins TRBV18 to TRBJ1-1; no reliable D call. CDR3 in DNA: TGTGCCAGCTCACCCGACTTAAGTAACACTGAAGCTTTCTTT. It codes for CASSPDLSNTEAFF.